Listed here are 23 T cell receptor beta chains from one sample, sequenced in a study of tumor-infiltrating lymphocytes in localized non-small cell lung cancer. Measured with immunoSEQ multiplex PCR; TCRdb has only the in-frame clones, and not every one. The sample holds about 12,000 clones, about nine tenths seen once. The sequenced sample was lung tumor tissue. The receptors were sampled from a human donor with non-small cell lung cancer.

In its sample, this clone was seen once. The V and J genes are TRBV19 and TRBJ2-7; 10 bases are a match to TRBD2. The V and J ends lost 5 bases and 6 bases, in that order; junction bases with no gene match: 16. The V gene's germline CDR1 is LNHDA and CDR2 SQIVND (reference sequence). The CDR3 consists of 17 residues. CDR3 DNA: TGTGCCAGTAGTTCGGAAGTCGCAGCGGGAGGGCCGGGCGAGCAGTACTTC. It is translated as CASSSEVAAGGPGEQYF.

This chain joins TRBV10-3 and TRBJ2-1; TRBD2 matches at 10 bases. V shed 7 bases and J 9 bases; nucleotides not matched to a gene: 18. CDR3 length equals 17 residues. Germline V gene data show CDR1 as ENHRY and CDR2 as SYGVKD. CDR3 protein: CAINPDRPSGRFGEQFF. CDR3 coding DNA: TGTGCCATCAACCCCGACAGGCCTAGCGGGAGATTCGGTGAGCAGTTCTTC.

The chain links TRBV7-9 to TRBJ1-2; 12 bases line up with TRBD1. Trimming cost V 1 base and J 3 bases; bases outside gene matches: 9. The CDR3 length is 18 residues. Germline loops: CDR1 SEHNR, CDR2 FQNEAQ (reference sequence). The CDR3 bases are TGTGCCAGCAGCTTAGAATCATATGGGACAGGGGGCGACTATGGCTACACCTTC. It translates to CASSLESYGTGGDYGYTF.

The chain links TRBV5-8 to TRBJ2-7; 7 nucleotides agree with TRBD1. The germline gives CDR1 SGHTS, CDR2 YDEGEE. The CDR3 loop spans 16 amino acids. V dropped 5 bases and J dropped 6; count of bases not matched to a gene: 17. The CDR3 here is CASSSDRERIRGEQYF. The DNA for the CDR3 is TGTGCCAGCAGTAGTGACAGGGAACGGATCAGGGGCGAGCAGTACTTC.

CDR3: CASSLTGLGSYEQYF. In DNA, the CDR3 is TGCGCCAGCAGCTTAACCGGTTTAGGATCCTACGAGCAGTACTTC. The rearrangement uses TRBV5-1 and TRBJ2-7; no reliable D call. CDR3 size: 15 residues. Germline CDR1 reads SGHRS; CDR2 reads YFSETQ. Trimming pared 2 bases from V and 1 base from J, leaving 13 bases between.

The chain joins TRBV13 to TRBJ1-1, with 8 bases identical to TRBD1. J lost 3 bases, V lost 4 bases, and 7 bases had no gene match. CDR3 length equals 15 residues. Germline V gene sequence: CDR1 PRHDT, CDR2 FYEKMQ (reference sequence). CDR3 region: CASSSYGQGDTEAFF. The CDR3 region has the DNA TGTGCCAGCAGCTCGTATGGACAGGGAGACACTGAAGCTTTCTTT.

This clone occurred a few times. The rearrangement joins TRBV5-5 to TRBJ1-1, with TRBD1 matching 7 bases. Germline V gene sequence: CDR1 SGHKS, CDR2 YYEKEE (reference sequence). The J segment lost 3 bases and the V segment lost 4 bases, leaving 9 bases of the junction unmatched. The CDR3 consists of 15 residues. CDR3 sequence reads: CASSARDSGYTEAFF. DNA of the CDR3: TGTGCCAGCAGCGCACGGGACAGCGGATACACTGAAGCTTTCTTT. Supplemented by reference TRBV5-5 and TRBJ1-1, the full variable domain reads DAGVTQSPTHLIKTRGQQVTLRCSPISGHKSVSWYQQVLGQGPQFIFQYYEKEERGRGNFPDRFSARQFPNYSSELNVNALLLGDSALYLCASSARDSGYTEAFFGQGTRLTVV.

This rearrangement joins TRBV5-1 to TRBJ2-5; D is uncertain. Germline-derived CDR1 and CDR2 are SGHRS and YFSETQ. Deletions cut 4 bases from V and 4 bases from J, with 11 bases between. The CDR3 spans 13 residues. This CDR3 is CASSPLDAETQYF. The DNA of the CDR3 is TGCGCCAGCAGCCCCCTGGATGCAGAGACCCAGTACTTC.

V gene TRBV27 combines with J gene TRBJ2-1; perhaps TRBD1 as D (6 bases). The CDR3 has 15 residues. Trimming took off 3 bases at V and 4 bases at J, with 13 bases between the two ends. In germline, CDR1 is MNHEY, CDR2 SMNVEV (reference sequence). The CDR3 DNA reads TGTGCCAGCAGTTTTGAAGGGGGAAGGTACAATGAGCAGTTCTTC. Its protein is CASSFEGGRYNEQFF.

The CDR3 nucleotides read TGTGCCAGCACCAAGGATTATACGCAGTATTTT. As protein: CASTKDYTQYF. The chain recombines TRBV11-2 with TRBJ2-3; no clear D gene. The V gene lost 7 bases and the J gene lost 7 bases, with 9 bases spanning the gap. Germline loops: CDR1 SGHAT, CDR2 FQNNGV. There are 11 residues in the CDR3.

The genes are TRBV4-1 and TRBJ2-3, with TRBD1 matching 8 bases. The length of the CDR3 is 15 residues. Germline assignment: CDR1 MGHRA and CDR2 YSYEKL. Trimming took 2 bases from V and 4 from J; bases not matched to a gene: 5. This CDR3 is CASSQRQGLADTQYF. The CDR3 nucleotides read TGCGCCAGCAGCCAAAGACAGGGGTTGGCAGATACGCAGTATTTT.

The CDR3 DNA follows: TGTGCCAGCAGCTTGGGGACAGTAGCCAAAAACATTCAGTACTTC. It yields the protein CASSLGTVAKNIQYF. V is TRBV5-6 and J is TRBJ2-4; TRBD1 might be the D (6 bases). The germline gives CDR1 SGHDT, CDR2 YYEEEE. V dropped 0 bases and J dropped 0 bases, with 7 bases sitting between them. The CDR3 loop spans 15 amino acids.

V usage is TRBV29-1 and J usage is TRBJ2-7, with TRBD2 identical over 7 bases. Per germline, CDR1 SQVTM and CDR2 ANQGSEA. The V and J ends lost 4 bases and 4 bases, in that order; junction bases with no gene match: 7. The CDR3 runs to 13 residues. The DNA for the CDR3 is TGCAGCGTTGCGGCGGGAGTTGCTTACGAGCAGTACTTC. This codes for CSVAAGVAYEQYF.

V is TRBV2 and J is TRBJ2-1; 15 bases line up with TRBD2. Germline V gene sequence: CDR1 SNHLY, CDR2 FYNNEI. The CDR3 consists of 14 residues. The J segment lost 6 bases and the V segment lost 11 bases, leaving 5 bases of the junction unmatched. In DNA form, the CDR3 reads TGTGCCGCAGGGGGACTAGCGGGAGGCAATGAGCAGTTCTTC. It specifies CAAGGLAGGNEQFF.

The CDR3 spells CASSVQGRPGNTIYF. CDR3 nucleotides: TGTGCCAGCAGTGTTCAGGGGAGGCCTGGAAACACCATATATTTT. The V and J genes are TRBV6-1 and TRBJ1-3; D is perhaps TRBD1 (6 bases). The CDR3 has 15 amino acids. The ends were cut back, 4 bases at V and 2 bases at J, with 12 bases in the middle. Germline V gene data show CDR1 as MNHNS and CDR2 as SASEGT.

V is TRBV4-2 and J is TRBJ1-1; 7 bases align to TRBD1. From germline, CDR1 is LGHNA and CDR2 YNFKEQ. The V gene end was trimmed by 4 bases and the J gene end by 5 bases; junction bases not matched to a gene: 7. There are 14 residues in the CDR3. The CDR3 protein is CASSPDRVGTEAFF. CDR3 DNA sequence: TGTGCCAGCAGCCCTGACAGGGTAGGTACTGAAGCTTTCTTT.

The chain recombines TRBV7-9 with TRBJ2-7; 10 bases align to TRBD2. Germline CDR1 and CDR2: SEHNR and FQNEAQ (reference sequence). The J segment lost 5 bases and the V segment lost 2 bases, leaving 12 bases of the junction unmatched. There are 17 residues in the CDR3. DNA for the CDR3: TGTGCCAGCAGCTTACCCGCCGGTAGCGGGAGGAGGAACGAGCAGTACTTC. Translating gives CASSLPAGSGRRNEQYF.

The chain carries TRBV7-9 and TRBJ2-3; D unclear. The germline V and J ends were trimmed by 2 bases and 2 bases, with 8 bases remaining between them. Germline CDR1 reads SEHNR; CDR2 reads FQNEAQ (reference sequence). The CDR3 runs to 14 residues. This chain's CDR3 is CASSLMADTDTQYF. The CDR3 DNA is TGTGCCAGCAGCTTAATGGCGGACACAGATACGCAGTATTTT.

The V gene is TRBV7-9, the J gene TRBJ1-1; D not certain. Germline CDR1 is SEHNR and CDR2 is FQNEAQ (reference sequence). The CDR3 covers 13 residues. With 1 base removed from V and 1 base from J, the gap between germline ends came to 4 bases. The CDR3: CASSLEANTEAFF. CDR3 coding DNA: TGTGCCAGCAGCTTAGAGGCGAACACTGAAGCTTTCTTT.

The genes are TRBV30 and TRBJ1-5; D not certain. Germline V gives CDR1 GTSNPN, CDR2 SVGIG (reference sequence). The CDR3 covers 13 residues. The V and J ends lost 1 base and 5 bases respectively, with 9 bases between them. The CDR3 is CAWSALPHQPQHF. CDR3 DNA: TGTGCCTGGAGTGCCCTCCCCCATCAGCCCCAGCATTTT.

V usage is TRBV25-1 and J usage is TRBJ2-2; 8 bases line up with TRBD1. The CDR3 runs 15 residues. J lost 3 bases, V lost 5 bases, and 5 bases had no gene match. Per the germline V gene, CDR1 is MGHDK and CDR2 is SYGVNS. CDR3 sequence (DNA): TGTGCCAGCAGTACCGGACAGGGCGACACCGGGGAGCTGTTTTTT. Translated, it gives CASSTGQGDTGELFF.

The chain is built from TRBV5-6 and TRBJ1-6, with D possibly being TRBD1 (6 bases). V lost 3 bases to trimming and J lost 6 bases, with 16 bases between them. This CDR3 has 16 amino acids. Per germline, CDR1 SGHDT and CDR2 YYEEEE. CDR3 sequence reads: CASSCGYRESNSPLHF. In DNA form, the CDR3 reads TGTGCCAGCAGCTGTGGATACAGGGAAAGTAATTCACCCCTCCACTTT.

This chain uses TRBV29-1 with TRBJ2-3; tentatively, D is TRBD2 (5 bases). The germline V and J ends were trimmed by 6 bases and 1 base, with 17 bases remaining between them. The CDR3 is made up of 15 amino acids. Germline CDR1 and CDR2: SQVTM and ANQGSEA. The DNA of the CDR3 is TGCAGCGTCGCTACCCCGATGAGGGGCACAGATACGCAGTATTTT. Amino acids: CSVATPMRGTDTQYF.